A single sample gave rise to the 24 T cell receptor beta chains below, sequenced in a study of cytomegalovirus exposure and HLA in healthy donors. The study ran its PCR with 60 Vbeta and 13 Jbeta primers. Libraries were prepared by immunoSEQ multiplex PCR; TCRdb keeps only in-frame clonotypes and omits some of them. The sample carries about 180,000 clones, 70% to 85% recorded once. Material for sequencing was PBMCs. The receptors originated from a man in his late teens or twenties in good health and CMV-seronegative.

The chain combines TRBV14 with TRBJ2-7; 11 bases fit TRBD1. Unmatched junction bases numbered 2, after V lost 3 bases and J lost 4 bases. The CDR3 has 14 residues. The germline gives CDR1 SGHDN, CDR2 FVKESK. For the CDR3, the DNA is TGTGCCAGCAGCCATGGACAGGGGGCATACGAGCAGTACTTC. The encoded protein is CASSHGQGAYEQYF.

This chain joins TRBV19 and TRBJ2-7; 12 bases fit TRBD1. J was trimmed by 5 bases and V by 9 bases; bases with no gene match: 5. The germline V gene has CDR1 LNHDA and CDR2 SQIVND (reference sequence). The CDR3 runs 13 residues. The CDR3 coding sequence is TGTGCCAGCTTGGGACAGGGGGCAAACGAGCAGTACTTC. Its protein is CASLGQGANEQYF.

The rearrangement joins TRBV2 to TRBJ1-4, with TRBD1 matching 7 bases. Germline CDR1 is SNHLY and CDR2 is FYNNEI. J gave up 1 base and V 5 bases, and 4 bases lay outside the gene matches. The CDR3 runs 15 residues. Here the CDR3 reads CASSYRGLTNEKLFF. The CDR3 DNA is TGTGCCAGCAGTTACAGGGGACTAACTAATGAAAAACTGTTTTTT.

This chain joins TRBV11-2 and TRBJ2-7; TRBD2 aligns across 8 bases. The CDR3 has 12 residues. After removal of 4 bases from V and 6 bases from J, the junction contained 2 bases not matched to a gene. Germline-derived CDR1 and CDR2 are SGHAT and FQNNGV. CDR3 nucleotide sequence: TGTGCCAGCAGCTCAAGCGGGAGCGAGCAGTACTTC. This translates into CASSSSGSEQYF.

Worth noting for this clone: The conserved phenylalanine or tryptophan normally closing the CDR3 is absent here, so this likely arose from a read error. The rearrangement links TRBV6-6 to TRBJ1-2; tentatively, D is TRBD1 (5 bases). Germline V CDR1 and CDR2: MNHNY, SVGAGI (reference sequence). There are 15 residues in the CDR3. V dropped 8 bases and J dropped 2 bases, with 18 bases sitting between them. The DNA for the CDR3 is TGTGCCAGCGGGGACTCGACAGATTTGAACTATGGCTACACCCTC. Protein: CASGDSTDLNYGYTL.

The sample holds a few counts of this clone. This chain connects TRBV9 to TRBJ2-7; TRBD1 matches 7 bases. The junction had 7 bases not matched to a gene; V was cut back by 1 base and J by 6 bases. The CDR3 spans 14 residues. CDR1 and CDR2 from the germline V gene are SGDLS and YYNGEE. CDR3 DNA sequence: TGTGCCAGCAGCGTACAGACAGGGTTCGGCGAGCAGTACTTC. Encoded protein: CASSVQTGFGEQYF.

This sequence joins TRBV10-3 and TRBJ1-2; 7 positions agree with TRBD1. Germline V lookup: CDR1 ENHRY, CDR2 SYGVKD. V shed 6 bases and J 6 bases; nucleotides not matched to a gene: 4. The CDR3 covers 12 residues. The CDR3 DNA reads as TGTGCCATCAGCGAAACAGGGGATGGCTACACCTTC. Translating it yields CAISETGDGYTF.

The rearrangement links TRBV19 to TRBJ2-1; 7 bases match TRBD2. After removal of 8 bases from V and 0 bases from J, the junction contained 10 bases not matched to a gene. Germline V gene data show CDR1 as LNHDA and CDR2 as SQIVND (reference sequence). CDR3 length: 16 residues. CDR3 sequence: CASSTSGVGSYNEQFF. CDR3 DNA: TGTGCCAGTTCTACAAGCGGGGTTGGCTCCTACAATGAGCAGTTCTTC.

This clone showed up just a few times. The chain combines TRBV6-6 with TRBJ2-3; weak D call: TRBD2 (6 bases). Germline CDR1 reads MNHNY; CDR2 reads SVGAGI (reference sequence). The CDR3 totals 16 residues. The germline V and J ends were trimmed by 5 bases and 5 bases, with 20 bases remaining between them. In nucleotides, the CDR3 is TGTGCCAGCAGTGTACCCTTGGGGCTAGCGAAAGATACGCAGTATTTT. Translation: CASSVPLGLAKDTQYF.

This chain links TRBV9 with TRBJ2-5; 9 bases are a match to TRBD2. The V and J ends lost 3 bases and 5 bases, in that order; junction bases with no gene match: 5. The CDR3 loop spans 14 amino acids. Germline V gene lookup returns CDR1 SGDLS and CDR2 YYNGEE. The CDR3 region has the DNA TGTGCCAGCAGCGCGACTAGCGGTAGGGAGACCCAGTACTTC. As protein: CASSATSGRETQYF.

This chain uses TRBV6-5 with TRBJ1-3; D not resolved. This CDR3 is built from 11 residues. Germline assignment: CDR1 MNHEY and CDR2 SVGAGI. V shed 6 bases and J shed 4 bases, with 4 bases lying between them. The CDR3 here is CASRQGNTIYF. The CDR3 DNA reads as TGTGCCAGCAGACAGGGAAACACCATATATTTT.

This rearrangement joins TRBV13 to TRBJ2-5; the D gene is possibly TRBD1 (5 bases). Per germline, CDR1 PRHDT and CDR2 FYEKMQ (reference sequence). The CDR3 covers 15 residues. Between the trimmed V and J ends, which lost 5 bases and 7 bases, there was a span of 20 bases. Here the CDR3 reads CASSPLNGAEGTQYF. CDR3 nucleotide sequence: TGTGCCAGCAGCCCATTGAATGGGGCCGAAGGGACCCAGTACTTC.

This rearrangement joins TRBV6-1 to TRBJ1-1; the D gene is possibly TRBD1 (6 bases). V lost 4 bases and J 4 bases, leaving 13 bases between the germline ends. CDR1 is MNHNS and CDR2 is SASEGT in the germline V gene. This CDR3 comprises 14 residues. The CDR3: CASSADSAITEAFF. CDR3 nucleotide sequence: TGTGCCAGCAGTGCGGACAGTGCGATCACTGAAGCTTTCTTT.

The chain has TRBV5-1 and TRBJ2-1; the D gene is possibly TRBD1 (5 bases). CDR1 is SGHRS, CDR2 YFSETQ, per germline. This CDR3 has 16 amino acids. V shed 4 bases and J shed 6 bases, with 20 bases lying between them. CDR3 nucleotide sequence: TGCGCCAGCAGCACCCCTTCAGGGAATAGGGCCAATGAGCAGTTCTTC. Translating gives CASSTPSGNRANEQFF.

This clone appeared a few times. In nucleotides, the CDR3 is TGTGCCAGCAGCCTGCGGACTAGCGGGGGGGCGGTGACCCAGTACTTC. Its protein product is CASSLRTSGGAVTQYF. The chain has TRBV7-2 and TRBJ2-5; 15 nucleotides agree with TRBD2. The J segment lost 7 bases and the V segment lost 5 bases, leaving 8 bases of the junction unmatched. This CDR3 has 16 residues. The V gene's germline CDR1 is SGHTA and CDR2 FQGNSA.

This chain uses TRBV27 with TRBJ1-2; 9 nucleotides line up with TRBD1. The V gene's germline CDR1 is MNHEY and CDR2 SMNVEV (reference sequence). This CDR3 spans 15 amino acids. V lost 6 bases, J lost 7 bases, and 12 bases stayed unmatched. DNA for the CDR3: TGTGCCAGCAGGGGGGGACAGGGTGATTCGGGTGGCTACACCTTC. Translated, it gives CASRGGQGDSGGYTF.

This clone was detected once. The chain couples TRBV4-3 to TRBJ2-1; 9 bases align to TRBD2. In germline, CDR1 is LGHNA, CDR2 YSLEER. Losses at the gene ends were 0 bases for V and 10 bases for J; bases not matched to a gene: 13. This CDR3 comprises 17 residues. The CDR3 DNA sequence: TGCGCCAGCAGCCAAGATTGGGGCGGGGGGGCCTGGGGAGAGCAGTTCTTC. This gives the protein CASSQDWGGGAWGEQFF.

This chain connects TRBV2 to TRBJ2-3; 7 nucleotides match TRBD2. Germline assignment: CDR1 SNHLY and CDR2 FYNNEI. Trimming at V came to 8 bases and at J to 0 bases, leaving 2 bases not matched to a gene. The CDR3 loop spans 13 amino acids. DNA for the CDR3: TGTGCCAGCCTAGCGGAGAGCACAGATACGCAGTATTTT. Translating gives CASLAESTDTQYF.

A few counts support this clone. The chain uses TRBV30 and TRBJ1-2; no clear D gene. Germline V gene data show CDR1 as GTSNPN and CDR2 as SVGIG (reference sequence). V lost 1 base and J lost 5, with 14 bases in between. The CDR3 runs to 14 residues. CDR3 loop: CAWSGGVSLYGYTF. The CDR3 nucleotides read TGTGCCTGGAGTGGCGGAGTGAGTTTGTATGGCTACACCTTC.

J is TRBJ2-1 and V is TRBV30; D possibly corresponds to TRBD2 (6 bases). Germline V gene data show CDR1 as GTSNPN and CDR2 as SVGIG (reference sequence). The length of the CDR3 is 15 residues. V lost 4 bases, J lost 8 bases, and 21 bases lay in between. The CDR3 DNA reads TGTGCCTGGACCTGGGGAACTAGCCCTACCGATGAGCAGTTCTTC. This encodes CAWTWGTSPTDEQFF.

CDR3 coding DNA: TGTGCCAGCAGCCCAAAGACAGGGGGCTTCGGCAATGAGCAGTTCTTC. It specifies CASSPKTGGFGNEQFF. The chain is built from TRBV7-2 and TRBJ2-1, with 10 nucleotides matching TRBD1. Germline V lookup: CDR1 SGHTA, CDR2 FQGNSA. V gave up 5 bases and J gave up 6 bases; unmatched junction bases: 10. The CDR3 length is 16 residues.

The chain is built from TRBV5-1 and TRBJ2-3; TRBD1 matches at 9 bases. The V gene end was trimmed by 4 bases and the J gene end by 1 base; junction bases not matched to a gene: 4. CDR3 length: 15 residues. Germline V gives CDR1 SGHRS, CDR2 YFSETQ. CDR3 nucleotide sequence: TGCGCCAGCAGCCCCCGGGACAGGGGCACAGATACGCAGTATTTT. It yields the protein CASSPRDRGTDTQYF.

The rearrangement joins TRBV7-2 to TRBJ1-1; D is possibly TRBD1 (5 bases). Germline values: CDR1 SGHTA, CDR2 FQGNSA. V lost 6 bases and J lost 1, with 9 bases in between. The CDR3 contains 13 residues. The CDR3 DNA follows: TGTGCCAGCAGGAAACAGGAGAACACTGAAGCTTTCTTT. This translates into CASRKQENTEAFF.

This clone was seen once. The chain employs TRBV6-6 and TRBJ2-7; D gene ambiguous. Germline-derived CDR1 and CDR2 are MNHNY and SVGAGI (reference sequence). The CDR3 has 13 amino acids. V was cut by 8 bases and J by 7 bases, with 18 bases left in between. The CDR3 spells CASRWADIPEQYF. CDR3 DNA sequence: TGTGCCAGCCGGTGGGCAGACATCCCGGAGCAGTACTTC.